The sequence of this T cell receptor (beta chain) was determined in a study of patients and donors after allogeneic stem cell transplantation. From the RT-PCR reads, TCRdb called clonotypes with MiXCR, one entry per CDR3 protein. Of about 410,000 distinct CDR3 sequences in the sample, roughly 16% are singletons; the top ten hold 7.2%. CDR3 size: 17 residues. Germline V gene data show CDR1 as SGHVS and CDR2 as FQNEAQ. V lost 5 bases, J lost 0 bases, and 8 bases stayed unmatched. The specimen sequenced was blood, either unsorted or a sorted T cell fraction (not recorded which). This clonotype was obtained from a human donor who was either an allogeneic HSCT recipient or a stem cell or donor lymphocyte infusion donor (not recorded which). It is not recorded whose cells these are; they may come from a transplant donor. The J gene is TRBJ1-3, the V gene TRBV7-8; 9 nucleotides agree with TRBD1. CDR3 DNA: TGTGCCAGCAGCCCTTGGGGACAGGGCCTCTCTGGAAACACCATATATTTT. Its translation: CASSPWGQGLSGNTIYF.